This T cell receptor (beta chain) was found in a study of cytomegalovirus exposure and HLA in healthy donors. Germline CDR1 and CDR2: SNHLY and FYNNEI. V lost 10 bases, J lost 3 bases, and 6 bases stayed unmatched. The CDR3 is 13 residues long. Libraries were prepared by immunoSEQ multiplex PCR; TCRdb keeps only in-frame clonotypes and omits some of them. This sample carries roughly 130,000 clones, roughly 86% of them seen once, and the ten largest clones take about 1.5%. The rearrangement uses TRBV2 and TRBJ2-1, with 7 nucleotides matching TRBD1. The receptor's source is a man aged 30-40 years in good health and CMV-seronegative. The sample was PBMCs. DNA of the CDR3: TGTGCCAACTACCGGGACAGCTACAATGAGCAGTTCTTC. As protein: CANYRDSYNEQFF.